The 18 T cell receptor beta chains given below trace back to one sample, sequenced in a study of OX40 agonist ivuxolimab in advanced cancers. The table came from immunoSEQ multiplex PCR; TCRdb's copy has only in-frame clones and leaves some out. Among about 80,000 clones, 87% were seen once, and the ten largest hold roughly 0.3%. Source: CD4+ or CD8+ T cells sorted from blood, taken in a trial of the OX40 agonist ivuxolimab. The receptors were gathered from an adult with an advanced solid tumor such as melanoma, head and neck, liver or kidney cancer.

This clone was observed a few times. The V call is TRBV27, the J call TRBJ1-1, with D perhaps matching TRBD1 (6 bases). Germline V lookup: CDR1 MNHEY, CDR2 SMNVEV (reference sequence). V was clipped by 6 bases and J by 1 base, with 9 bases between them. This CDR3 contains 13 residues. This chain's CDR3 is CASSRTENTEAFF. The DNA for the CDR3 is TGTGCCAGCAGCCGGACAGAGAACACTGAAGCTTTCTTT.

The chain recombines TRBV5-1 with TRBJ2-3; 7 nucleotides line up with TRBD1. CDR3 length equals 14 residues. J lost 1 base, V lost 3 bases, and 2 bases had no gene match. Germline CDR1 SGHRS, CDR2 YFSETQ. The CDR3 DNA sequence: TGCGCCAGCAGCTACGGGACAGGCACAGATACGCAGTATTTT. It codes for CASSYGTGTDTQYF.

V and J are TRBV28 and TRBJ2-7, with a tentative D call TRBD1 (5 bases). CDR1 MDHEN and CDR2 SYDVKM come from the germline V gene. Between the trimmed V and J ends, which lost 3 bases and 3 bases, there was a span of 9 bases. The CDR3 length is 13 residues. In nucleotides, the CDR3 is TGTGCCAGCAGTTTTCGACAGATCTACGAGCAGTACTTC. This sequence encodes CASSFRQIYEQYF.

Only one count was recorded for this clone. The J gene is TRBJ2-2, the V gene TRBV5-1; D might be TRBD2 (6 bases). Germline V gene sequence: CDR1 SGHRS, CDR2 YFSETQ. The CDR3 totals 16 residues. The ends were cut back, 1 base at V and 1 base at J, with 11 bases in the middle. The CDR3 DNA is TGCGCCAGCAGCTTGACTGTGGGAGGGAACACCGGGGAGCTGTTTTTT. Amino acid sequence: CASSLTVGGNTGELFF.

This sequence joins TRBV14 and TRBJ2-3, with D perhaps TRBD2 (6 bases). V lost 3 bases to trimming and J lost 0 bases, with 13 bases between them. The germline V gene encodes CDR1 SGHDN and CDR2 FVKESK. This CDR3 region has 16 residues. The CDR3 DNA reads as TGTGCCAGCAGCCACGGGGCTAGCGCAAGCACAGATACGCAGTATTTT. This encodes CASSHGASASTDTQYF.

This chain links TRBV2 with TRBJ2-2, with a possible D match to TRBD2 (6 bases). CDR1 is SNHLY, CDR2 FYNNEI, per germline. The ends were cut back, 4 bases at V and 4 bases at J, with 13 bases in the middle. The CDR3 is made up of 15 amino acids. The CDR3 coding sequence is TGTGCCAGCAGTGTGGGACTCCCTACCACCGGGGAGCTGTTTTTT. The encoded protein is CASSVGLPTTGELFF.

The chain carries TRBV5-1 and TRBJ2-2, with D hard to call. The ends were cut back, 1 base at V and 0 bases at J, with 4 bases in the middle. From germline, CDR1 is SGHRS and CDR2 YFSETQ. The CDR3 runs 14 residues. CDR3 DNA: TGCGCCAGCAGCTTGTCATCGAACACCGGGGAGCTGTTTTTT. It encodes CASSLSSNTGELFF.

This clone was counted a few times. This chain joins TRBV5-5 and TRBJ2-7; D is unclear. The germline V gene encodes CDR1 SGHKS and CDR2 YYEKEE (reference sequence). V gave up 4 bases and J gave up 5 bases, with 16 bases separating them. The CDR3 is 14 residues long. The CDR3 here is CASSLNVAAHEQYV. In nucleotides, the CDR3 is TGTGCCAGCAGCCTGAATGTGGCCGCCCACGAGCAGTACGTC.

The chain recombines TRBV18 with TRBJ1-2; D perhaps matches TRBD1 (5 bases). CDR3 length: 17 amino acids. The germline gives CDR1 KGHSH, CDR2 LQKENI. V lost 3 bases, J lost 2 bases, and 19 bases lay in between. The CDR3 region is CASSPAPSIGANYGYTF. CDR3 nucleotide sequence: TGTGCCAGCTCACCGGCCCCATCCATAGGGGCGAACTATGGCTACACCTTC.

The CDR3 sequence: CASSSRWENTEAFF. In nucleotides, the CDR3 is TGTGCCAGCAGTTCCCGGTGGGAGAACACTGAAGCTTTCTTT. V usage is TRBV6-5 and J usage is TRBJ1-1; the D is unclear. From germline, CDR1 is MNHEY and CDR2 SVGAGI. The CDR3 extends over 14 amino acids. With 4 bases removed from V and 1 base from J, the gap between germline ends came to 10 bases.

The V and J genes are TRBV5-1 and TRBJ2-2, with D perhaps TRBD2 (6 bases). Between the trimmed V and J ends, which lost 2 bases and 7 bases, there was a span of 12 bases. Germline V gene sequence: CDR1 SGHRS, CDR2 YFSETQ. The CDR3 has 14 amino acids. CDR3 in amino acids: CASSLEMEGGELFF. CDR3 nucleotides: TGCGCCAGCAGCTTAGAGATGGAGGGCGGGGAGCTGTTTTTT. Variable domain in full (rest from reference TRBV5-1 and TRBJ2-2): KAGVTQTPRYLIKTRGQQVTLSCSPISGHRSVSWYQQTPGQGLQFLFEYFSETQRNKGNFPGRFSGRQFSNSRSEMNVSTLELGDSALYLCASSLEMEGGELFFGEGSRLTVL.

This clone has a single count. This chain links TRBV7-3 with TRBJ2-2; D possibly uses TRBD1 or TRBD2 (5 bases each). The CDR3 sequence is 16 residues long. V lost 4 bases and J lost 0, with 12 bases in between. Looked up from germline, CDR1 is SGHTA and CDR2 is FQGTGA. The CDR3 DNA follows: TGTGCCAGCAGCTCCGGTGGGGGTCCGAACACCGGGGAGCTGTTTTTT. Its translation is CASSSGGGPNTGELFF.

The V call is TRBV19, the J call TRBJ1-1; D call uncertain. Per the germline V gene, CDR1 is LNHDA and CDR2 is SQIVND (reference sequence). Trimming pared 7 bases from V and 0 bases from J, leaving 9 bases between. The CDR3 spans 13 residues. CDR3 amino acids: CASNWRVNTEAFF. CDR3 DNA sequence: TGTGCCAGTAACTGGAGGGTGAACACTGAAGCTTTCTTT. The full variable domain, with the rest looked up from reference TRBV19 and TRBJ1-1, is DGGITQSPKYLFRKEGQNVTLSCEQNLNHDAMYWYRQDPGQGLRLIYYSQIVNDFQKGDIAEGYSVSREKKESFPLTVTSAQKNPTAFYLCASNWRVNTEAFFGQGTRLTVV.

CDR3 DNA sequence: TGTGCCAGCAGCCGGGACGTTCAAGAGACCCAGTACTTC. Protein sequence: CASSRDVQETQYF. This chain joins TRBV7-2 and TRBJ2-5, with D perhaps assigned TRBD1 or TRBD2 (5 bases each). V gave up 5 bases and J gave up 2 bases, with 9 bases separating them. Germline V gene sequence: CDR1 SGHTA, CDR2 FQGNSA. This CDR3 spans 13 amino acids.

The chain joins TRBV2 to TRBJ1-3; D call uncertain. The CDR3 covers 13 residues. Germline V CDR1 and CDR2: SNHLY, FYNNEI. Trimming left V 7 bases short and J 2 bases short, with 9 bases between. In DNA form, the CDR3 reads TGTGCCAGCACCGACGGAACTGGAAACACCATATATTTT. Translated, it gives CASTDGTGNTIYF.

This chain joins TRBV9 and TRBJ2-7; no firm D call. CDR1 and CDR2 from the germline V gene are SGDLS and YYNGEE. The length of the CDR3 is 15 residues. The V end lost 4 bases, the J end lost 6 bases, and 20 bases lay between the germline ends. The DNA for the CDR3 is TGTGCCAGCAGCTCCCAAGGTAAAGTACCTGGCGAGCAGTACTTC. This sequence encodes CASSSQGKVPGEQYF. Variable domain in full (rest from reference TRBV9 and TRBJ2-7): DSGVTQTPKHLITATGQRVTLRCSPRSGDLSVYWYQQSLDQGLQFLIQYYNGEERAKGNILERFSAQQFPDLHSELNLSSLELGDSALYFCASSSQGKVPGEQYFGPGTRLTVT.

CDR3 loop: CASSLEGGASGYTF. CDR3 sequence (DNA): TGCGCCAGCAGCTTGGAAGGGGGCGCTTCTGGCTACACCTTC. The chain recombines TRBV5-1 with TRBJ1-2; 7 nucleotides align to TRBD1. The germline V gene encodes CDR1 SGHRS and CDR2 YFSETQ. CDR3 length equals 14 residues. After removal of 0 bases from V and 7 bases from J, the junction contained 6 bases not matched to a gene. Filled out from reference TRBV5-1 and TRBJ1-2, the complete variable domain reads KAGVTQTPRYLIKTRGQQVTLSCSPISGHRSVSWYQQTPGQGLQFLFEYFSETQRNKGNFPGRFSGRQFSNSRSEMNVSTLELGDSALYLCASSLEGGASGYTFGSGTRLTVV.

The gene calls are TRBV7-3 and TRBJ1-5; 8 nucleotides align to TRBD1. V lost 1 base and J lost 4; bases outside the gene matches: 3. The CDR3 has 15 residues. The germline gives CDR1 SGHTA, CDR2 FQGTGA. CDR3 region: CASSLSRGPNQPQHF. DNA for the CDR3: TGTGCCAGCAGCTTAAGCAGGGGGCCAAATCAGCCCCAGCATTTT.